This T cell receptor (beta chain) appears in the sequencing data of a study of blood T cell repertoires in COVID-19. In germline, CDR1 is SGHDN, CDR2 FVKESK. The V and J ends lost 5 bases and 7 bases, in that order; junction bases with no gene match: 15. CDR3 length: 16 residues. This table comes from immunoSEQ multiplex PCR, and its TCRdb copy is limited to in-frame clones, with some not included. This sample has 170,000 or so clones, with about 80% found just once. This sequence joins TRBV14 and TRBJ2-5; 8 bases agree with TRBD1. The sample taken for sequencing was peripheral blood. The clonotype originates from a human donor in a cohort sampled during active COVID-19. The CDR3 region is CASSSRTGSVVGTQYF. For the CDR3, the DNA is TGTGCCAGCAGCTCCCGGACAGGGTCTGTCGTGGGGACCCAGTACTTC.